The clone carrying this T cell receptor beta chain was seen a handful of times. The antigen remains unidentified. Then a second PCR, running roughly 7 to 11 cycles, was carried out with a sample-barcoded 5' primer and a J-beta primer mix. A template-switch adaptor with 12 random nucleotides tagged each cDNA molecule. Via MiXCR, TCRdb re-called the 5' RACE reads, giving one row per CDR3 protein. The table records under 800,000 distinct CDR3 sequences, over 20% of them present only once. These data are taken from a study of blood T cells in healthy people across ages. Study information: Per two T cells, about one barcoded beta molecule was captured through template switching. General study points: TCR beta diversity was tightly associated with the proportion of naive T cells. Diversity was estimated from one million T cells, and these estimates were considered underestimates.

This CDR3 region has 14 residues. Germline assignment: CDR1 SGHTA and CDR2 FQGNSA. V was pared by 5 bases and J by 0 bases, with 8 bases between. Sequences were obtained from blood. The chain couples TRBV7-2 to TRBJ1-3; no definite D call. This clonotype originated in a man aged 65 to 79 in good health. CDR3 sequence reads: CASSSGTSGNTIYF. CDR3 nucleotide sequence: TGTGCCAGCAGCAGCGGTACCTCTGGAAACACCATATATTTT.